One T cell receptor beta chain is described in this entry. TCRdb's copy holds only in-frame clones and misses some; the assay was immunoSEQ multiplex PCR. This repertoire shows around 250,000 clones, around 83% found once; its top ten account for 5%. This entry belongs to a study of blood T cell repertoires in COVID-19. J was trimmed by 0 bases and V by 5 bases; bases with no gene match: 5. Germline V gene sequence: CDR1 KGHSH, CDR2 LQKENI. This CDR3 has 16 residues. The receptor's source is a man aged 40-49 years who had been exposed to COVID-19. Sample: PBMCs or T cells enriched from blood (not recorded which). The gene calls are TRBV18 and TRBJ2-3, with 10 bases lining up with TRBD2. CDR3 protein: CASSSILAGSTDTQYF. The CDR3 nucleotides are TGTGCCAGCTCATCCATACTAGCGGGAAGCACAGATACGCAGTATTTT.